These 3 T cell receptor beta chains were all obtained from the same sample, sequenced in a study of shared T cell receptors in the human thymus. The protocol was immunoSEQ multiplex PCR, while the TCRdb copy is restricted to in-frame clones and leaves out a portion. The table includes 720,000 or so clones, 75% to 90% detected once. These data also formed part of another study, on human thymus T cells.

Sequences were obtained from thymocytes. Every receptor here comes from a girl in the first two years of life with a congenital heart defect.

The chain is built from TRBV6-5 and TRBJ1-2; TRBD1 aligns across 10 bases. The CDR3 spans 14 residues. With V trimmed by 6 bases and J by 6 bases, 7 bases remained unmatched. Germline assignment: CDR1 MNHEY and CDR2 SVGAGI. CDR3 sequence reads: CASSPRQGADGYTF. The CDR3 DNA is TGTGCCAGCAGCCCAAGACAGGGGGCTGATGGCTACACCTTC.

The chain carries TRBV4-3 and TRBJ2-7; D is possibly TRBD1 (5 bases). CDR3 size: 13 residues. Germline CDR1 reads LGHNA; CDR2 reads YSLEER. Trimming pared 0 bases from V and 7 bases from J, leaving 10 bases between. The CDR3 DNA reads TGCGCCAGCAGCCAAGATCGACAGACAGAGCAGTACTTC. Amino acid sequence: CASSQDRQTEQYF.

The CDR3 coding sequence is TGTGCCAGCAGTACCCCCAGACAGGGGGGCTCCTACGAGCAGTACTTC. The encoded protein is CASSTPRQGGSYEQYF. The chain combines TRBV27 with TRBJ2-7, with TRBD1 matching over 9 bases. The CDR3 has 16 amino acids. J was trimmed by 0 bases and V by 5 bases; bases with no gene match: 8. Germline CDR1 is MNHEY and CDR2 is SMNVEV (reference sequence).